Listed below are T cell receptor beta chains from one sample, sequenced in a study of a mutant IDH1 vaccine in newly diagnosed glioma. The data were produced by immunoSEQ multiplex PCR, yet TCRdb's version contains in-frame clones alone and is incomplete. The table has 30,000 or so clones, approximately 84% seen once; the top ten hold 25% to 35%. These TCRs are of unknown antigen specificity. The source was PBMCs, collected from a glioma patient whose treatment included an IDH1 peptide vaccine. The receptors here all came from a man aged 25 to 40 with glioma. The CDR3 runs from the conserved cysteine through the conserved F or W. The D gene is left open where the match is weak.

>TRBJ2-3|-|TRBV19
CATNADFRTDTQYF
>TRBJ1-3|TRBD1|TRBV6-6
CASSYHTGAKGNTIYF
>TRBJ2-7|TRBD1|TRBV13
CASSMDRGEQYF
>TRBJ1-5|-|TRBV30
CAWSVQGNQPQHF
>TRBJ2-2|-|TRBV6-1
CASSEEGTGELFF
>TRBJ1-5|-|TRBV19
CASSPPRQTDSNQPQHF
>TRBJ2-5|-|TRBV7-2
CASSLEGLGETQYF
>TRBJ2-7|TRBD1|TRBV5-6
CASSDFGTGRSYEQYF
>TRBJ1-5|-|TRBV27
CASSSRGQPQHF
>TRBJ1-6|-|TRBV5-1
CASSLVQGIENSPLHF
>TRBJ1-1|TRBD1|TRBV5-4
CASSFPSGGPSTEAFF
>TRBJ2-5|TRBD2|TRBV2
CASRPLSGREETQYF
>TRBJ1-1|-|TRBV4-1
CASSGSPPAAGMNTEAFF
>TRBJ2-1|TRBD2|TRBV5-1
CASSLEGLAEYNEQFF
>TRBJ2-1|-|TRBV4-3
CASSQDRSSYNEQFF
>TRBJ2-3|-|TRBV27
CASSFQGLSTDTQYF
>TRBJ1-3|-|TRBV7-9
CASSLAEGNTIYF
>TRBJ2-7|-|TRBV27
CASSLTGQGGQYF
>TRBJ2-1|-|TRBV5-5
CASSLEQMGYNEQFF
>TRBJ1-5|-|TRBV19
CASSDGREQPQHF
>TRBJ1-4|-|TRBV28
CASTLQGGGNEKLFF
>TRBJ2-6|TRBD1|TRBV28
CASSPLDRGTPGANVLTF
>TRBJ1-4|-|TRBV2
CASSPPPGLRNEKLFF
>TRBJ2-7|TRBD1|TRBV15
CATSRNQGAYYEQYF
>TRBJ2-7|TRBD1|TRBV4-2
CASSPGQGYHEQYF
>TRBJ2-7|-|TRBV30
CAWSGRGREYEQYF
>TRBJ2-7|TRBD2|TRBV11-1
CASSLATGTSGAYEQYF
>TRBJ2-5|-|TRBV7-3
CASSPGPRETQYF
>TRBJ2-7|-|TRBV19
CASSIARLAGLSYEQYF
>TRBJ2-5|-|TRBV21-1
CASSTGLEETQYF
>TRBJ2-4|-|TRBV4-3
CASSQVVLDRAVIAKNIQYF
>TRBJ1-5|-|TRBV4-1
CASSQIDRGDQPQHF
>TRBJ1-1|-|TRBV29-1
CSVRIVGENTEAFF
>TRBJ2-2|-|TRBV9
CASSVSQAGELFF
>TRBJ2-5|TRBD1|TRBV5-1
CASSWDRVGETQYF
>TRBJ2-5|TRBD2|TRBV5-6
CASSRLAGGETQYF
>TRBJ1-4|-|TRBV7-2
CASSLAAAATNEKLFF
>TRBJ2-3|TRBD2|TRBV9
CASSPGTNTDTQYF
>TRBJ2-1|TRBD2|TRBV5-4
CASSLGGTSGYNEQFF
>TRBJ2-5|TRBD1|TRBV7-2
CASSRTGGTQYF
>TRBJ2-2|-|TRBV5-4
CASSSSLRNTGELFF
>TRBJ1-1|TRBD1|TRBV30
CAWRRGPNTEAFF
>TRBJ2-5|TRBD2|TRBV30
CAWSVSRASGGVQETQYF
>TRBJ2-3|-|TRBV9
CASSVGPSTDTQYF
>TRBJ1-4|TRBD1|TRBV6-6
CASSYLTGTGGEKLFF
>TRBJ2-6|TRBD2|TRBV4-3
CASSLSLGGESGANVLTF
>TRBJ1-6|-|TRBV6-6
CASSYSWPNSPLHF
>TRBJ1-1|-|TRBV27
CASSLAGRNTEAFF
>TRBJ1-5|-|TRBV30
CAWSETRGDQPQHF
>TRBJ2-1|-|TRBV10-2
CASGSVGGRAYNEQFF
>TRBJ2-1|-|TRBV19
CASSIGQVGGEQFF
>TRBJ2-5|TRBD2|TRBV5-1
CASSVLFGGGETQYF
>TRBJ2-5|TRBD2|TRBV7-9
CASSKIAGVGETQYF
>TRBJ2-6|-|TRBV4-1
CASSQVGQTSGANVLTF
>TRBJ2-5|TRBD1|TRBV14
CASSFVQGTTGTQYF
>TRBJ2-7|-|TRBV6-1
CASSDVWQVEQYF
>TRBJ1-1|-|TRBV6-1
CASIGYSEAFF